The 21 T cell receptor beta chains presented below share a single source sample, sequenced in a study of T cells in Graves' hyperthyroidism and ophthalmopathy. Amplified TCR beta CDR3 regions came from RNA transcripts. Using the HTBI primer set, a first-round RT-PCR was run on the TCR CDR3. TCRdb ran MiXCR on the multiplex PCR reads and lists one entry per CDR3 protein. The repertoire has more than 550,000 distinct CDR3 sequences, approximately 15% of them found once; the top ten carry around 15%. The sample was blood. These receptors were collected from a man over 45 with Graves' hyperthyroidism.

There are many counts of this clonotype. This chain links TRBV3-1 with TRBJ2-7; D remains unclear. Between the trimmed V and J ends, which lost 2 bases and 1 base, there was a span of 12 bases. The CDR3 length is 15 residues. Germline CDR1 LGHDT, CDR2 YNNKEL (reference sequence). DNA of the CDR3: TGTGCCAGCAGCCAATCCGAGTCCCGATCCTACGAGCAGTACTTC. Its protein product is CASSQSESRSYEQYF.

Many counts were recorded for this clonotype. The gene calls are TRBV11-1 and TRBJ2-1; 9 positions agree with TRBD1. This CDR3 spans 15 amino acids. V was pared by 1 base and J by 9 bases, with 7 bases of the junction left unmatched. Germline assignment: CDR1 SGHAT and CDR2 FQDESV (reference sequence). The CDR3 spells CASSLDGDRVSEQFF. Here the CDR3 DNA reads TGTGCCAGCAGCTTAGACGGGGACAGGGTGAGTGAGCAGTTCTTC.

The V and J genes are TRBV7-9 and TRBJ1-1; TRBD1 is a possible D gene (6 bases). The CDR3 is 16 amino acids. Looked up from germline, CDR1 is SEHNR and CDR2 is FQNEAQ (reference sequence). The V and J ends lost 1 base and 6 bases respectively, with 18 bases between them. CDR3 sequence (DNA): TGTGCCAGCAGCTTAGTTGGGAGGGACAATGGGCCTGAAGCTTTCTTT. It translates to CASSLVGRDNGPEAFF.

The chain carries TRBV9 and TRBJ2-7, with TRBD1 identical over 7 bases. The CDR3 length is 15 residues. Trimming took 1 base from V and 1 from J; bases not matched to a gene: 5. Germline V lookup: CDR1 SGDLS, CDR2 YYNGEE. CDR3: CASSVSGTASYEQYF. As DNA, the CDR3 is TGTGCCAGCAGCGTATCCGGGACAGCGTCCTACGAGCAGTACTTC.

The V call is TRBV7-2, the J call TRBJ1-2, with a tentative D call TRBD1 (5 bases). The germline V gene encodes CDR1 SGHTA and CDR2 FQGNSA. Trimming cost V 5 bases and J 7 bases, with 14 bases left between them. This CDR3 contains 13 residues. CDR3 DNA: TGTGCCAGCAGCCGAAGTTCGGGGCCTGGCTACACCTTC. Protein sequence: CASSRSSGPGYTF.

The chain carries TRBV29-1 and TRBJ1-1; a weak D match, TRBD1 (5 bases). The CDR3 runs to 13 residues. The ends were cut back, 7 bases at V and 4 bases at J, with 16 bases in the middle. The V gene's germline CDR1 is SQVTM and CDR2 ANQGSEA. CDR3 nucleotides: TGCAGCGGAGTTGGGGGAGGCGGCACTGAAGCTTTCTTT. Its protein is CSGVGGGGTEAFF.

The table lists this clonotype with a few counts. The chain recombines TRBV28 with TRBJ2-5, with a tentative D call TRBD1 (6 bases). The CDR3 extends over 16 amino acids. Trimming left V 2 bases short and J 0 bases short, with 13 bases between. In germline, CDR1 is MDHEN, CDR2 SYDVKM. The CDR3 region is CASSLKWGQHQETQYF. The DNA of the CDR3 is TGTGCCAGCAGTTTAAAATGGGGGCAGCACCAAGAGACCCAGTACTTC.

As to this clonotype: At one boundary the junction diverges from the germline segment, which might be a read error. V and J are TRBV7-7 and TRBJ2-1; TRBD2 is a possible D gene (6 bases). CDR3 size: 17 residues. Germline loops: CDR1 SSHAT, CDR2 FNYEAQ (reference sequence). The CDR3 sequence: CASSLGLFKSSYNEQFF. The CDR3 coding sequence is TGTGCTAGCAGCTTAGGACTATTCAAAAGCTCCTACAATGAGCAGTTCTTC.

The table lists this clonotype with many counts. V gene TRBV30 combines with J gene TRBJ1-2; 7 positions match TRBD1. V gave up 3 bases and J gave up 7 bases; unmatched junction bases: 8. Germline V gives CDR1 GTSNPN, CDR2 SVGIG (reference sequence). CDR3 length: 13 residues. The CDR3 region has the DNA TGTGCCTGGAGAGATCAGGGGGTGCGTGGCTACACCTTC. It encodes CAWRDQGVRGYTF.

This chain links TRBV3-1 with TRBJ2-7; 8 nucleotides line up with TRBD1. Germline V gene sequence: CDR1 LGHDT, CDR2 YNNKEL (reference sequence). V was pared by 1 base and J by 7 bases, with 9 bases of the junction left unmatched. The CDR3 extends over 15 amino acids. The CDR3 protein is CASSQAPPTGAEQYF. The CDR3 DNA reads as TGTGCCAGCAGCCAAGCACCTCCGACAGGGGCAGAGCAGTACTTC.

There are many counts of this clonotype. The chain combines TRBV5-1 with TRBJ1-1; a weak D match, TRBD1 (5 bases). The CDR3 contains 14 residues. The ends were cut back, 2 bases at V and 6 bases at J, with 14 bases in the middle. CDR1 and CDR2 (germline): SGHRS, YFSETQ. The CDR3 sequence is CASSLEGLVSEAFF. The CDR3 region has the DNA TGCGCCAGCAGCTTAGAGGGACTTGTCTCTGAAGCTTTCTTT.

The chain joins TRBV4-2 to TRBJ1-5; D gene unclear. Trimming took off 0 bases at V and 3 bases at J, with 6 bases between the two ends. This CDR3 has 14 residues. Germline values: CDR1 LGHNA, CDR2 YNFKEQ. The CDR3 here is CASSQEDNNQPQHF. The CDR3, as DNA: TGTGCCAGCAGCCAAGAAGACAACAATCAGCCCCAGCATTTT.

V is TRBV15 and J is TRBJ1-5; D is perhaps TRBD1 (5 bases). The CDR3 has 17 amino acids. V lost 0 bases and J lost 2, with 14 bases in between. CDR1 and CDR2 from the germline V gene are LNHNV and YYDKDF (reference sequence). CDR3 bases: TGTGCCACCAGCAGAGATCAGGGCTTAAGGGGCAATCAGCCCCAGCATTTT. This codes for CATSRDQGLRGNQPQHF.

This clonotype has at least ten counts. The chain recombines TRBV12-3 or TRBV12-4 with TRBJ2-3; 15 bases map to TRBD2. With V trimmed by 6 bases and J by 4 bases, 8 bases remained unmatched. The CDR3 covers 17 residues. The CDR3 DNA reads as TGTGCCAGCAGACTGGGACTAGCGGGAGGAGTTGCAGATACGCAGTATTTT. This encodes CASRLGLAGGVADTQYF.

This chain's CDR3 is CASSLFDGRGNEQFF. The CDR3 coding sequence is TGTGCCAGCAGCTTGTTCGACGGGAGGGGAAATGAGCAGTTCTTC. This sequence joins TRBV5-6 and TRBJ2-1; 8 bases map to TRBD2. The CDR3 loop spans 15 amino acids. Germline CDR1 and CDR2: SGHDT and YYEEEE. V shed 1 base, J shed 7 bases, and the junction held 7 bases outside the gene matches.

The chain recombines TRBV20-1 with TRBJ1-1; tentatively, D is TRBD1 (6 bases). The CDR3 runs to 13 residues. Germline CDR1 DFQATT, CDR2 SNEGSKA (reference sequence). V lost 2 bases and J lost 5, with 12 bases in between. The CDR3 loop reads CSARRGLGTEAFF. In DNA form, the CDR3 reads TGCAGTGCTAGACGGGGGCTTGGGACTGAAGCTTTCTTT.

The genes are TRBV6-2 or TRBV6-3 and TRBJ1-1; D unclear. Between the trimmed V and J ends, which lost 4 bases and 3 bases, there was a span of 9 bases. The CDR3 length is 13 residues. Per the germline V gene, CDR1 is MNHEY and CDR2 is SVGEGT. The CDR3 bases are TGTGCCAGCAGTTTCTCCAGCCACACTGAAGCTTTCTTT. Protein: CASSFSSHTEAFF.

Many counts were recorded for this clonotype. The chain is built from TRBV7-9 and TRBJ2-1; D gene ambiguous. The length of the CDR3 is 12 residues. Germline lookup yields CDR1 SEHNR and CDR2 FQNEAQ (reference sequence). Trimming removed 3 bases from V and 5 bases from J, with 5 bases in between. CDR3 in amino acids: CASSFSNNEQFF. The CDR3 DNA reads TGTGCCAGCAGCTTCTCTAACAATGAGCAGTTCTTC.

In this sample, this clonotype turned up many times. The V call is TRBV2, the J call TRBJ1-1, with D perhaps TRBD1 (6 bases). The CDR3 is 14 residues long. The ends were cut back, 6 bases at V and 4 bases at J, with 15 bases in the middle. From germline, CDR1 is SNHLY and CDR2 FYNNEI. CDR3 coding DNA: TGTGCCAGCAGATTCGCGGGACAAACCACTGAAGCTTTCTTT. This encodes CASRFAGQTTEAFF.

The sample holds a few counts of this clonotype. In DNA, the CDR3 is TGTGCCAGCTCACCACGAGGACTAGCGGGCCTACAACTCGAGCAGTACTTC. Protein: CASSPRGLAGLQLEQYF. The chain carries TRBV18 and TRBJ2-7, with 11 bases fitting TRBD2. In germline, CDR1 is KGHSH, CDR2 LQKENI. V lost 1 base to trimming and J lost 6 bases; unmatched junction nucleotides: 11. The CDR3 is 17 residues long.

The V and J genes are TRBV12-3 or TRBV12-4 and TRBJ2-2, with D perhaps being TRBD1 or TRBD2 (6 bases each). V lost 3 bases to trimming and J lost 3 bases, with 14 bases between them. This CDR3 contains 16 residues. This CDR3 is CASSFGARGDTGELFF. The CDR3 nucleotides read TGTGCCAGCAGTTTCGGGGCTAGGGGGGACACCGGGGAGCTGTTTTTT.